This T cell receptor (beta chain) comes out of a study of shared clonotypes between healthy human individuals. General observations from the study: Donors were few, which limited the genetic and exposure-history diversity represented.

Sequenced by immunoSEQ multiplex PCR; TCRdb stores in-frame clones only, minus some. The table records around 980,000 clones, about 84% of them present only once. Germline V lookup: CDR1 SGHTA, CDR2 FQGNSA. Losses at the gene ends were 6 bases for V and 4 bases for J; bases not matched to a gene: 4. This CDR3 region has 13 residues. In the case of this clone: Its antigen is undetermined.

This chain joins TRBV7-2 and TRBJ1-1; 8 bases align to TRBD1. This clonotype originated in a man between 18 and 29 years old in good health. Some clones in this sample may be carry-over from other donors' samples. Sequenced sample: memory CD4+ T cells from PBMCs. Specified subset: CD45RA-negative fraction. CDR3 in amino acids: CASRRQGSTEAFF. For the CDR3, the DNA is TGTGCCAGCAGACGACAGGGGAGCACTGAAGCTTTCTTT.